The source of this T cell receptor beta chain is a study of blood T cells in healthy people across ages. For the study at large: Per two T cells, about one barcoded beta molecule was captured through template switching.

The second PCR ran about 6 to 12 cycles with a sample-barcoded 5' primer and J-beta primers. Each CDR3 protein gets one entry after TCRdb re-called the 5' RACE reads with MiXCR. Found here are around 1.5 million distinct CDR3 sequences, almost 60% of them singletons; the top ten hold approximately 7%. V lost 5 bases to trimming and J lost 8 bases, with 18 bases between them. Germline CDR1 reads KGHSH; CDR2 reads LQKENI. This CDR3 has 14 amino acids. The receptor was derived from a man between 18 and 29 years old in good health. The rearrangement links TRBV18 to TRBJ1-2; D might be TRBD1 (6 bases). The sequenced material came from blood. The CDR3 loop is CASSSPQGRGGYTF. The CDR3 coding sequence is TGTGCCAGCTCATCCCCACAGGGACGCGGCGGCTACACCTTC.